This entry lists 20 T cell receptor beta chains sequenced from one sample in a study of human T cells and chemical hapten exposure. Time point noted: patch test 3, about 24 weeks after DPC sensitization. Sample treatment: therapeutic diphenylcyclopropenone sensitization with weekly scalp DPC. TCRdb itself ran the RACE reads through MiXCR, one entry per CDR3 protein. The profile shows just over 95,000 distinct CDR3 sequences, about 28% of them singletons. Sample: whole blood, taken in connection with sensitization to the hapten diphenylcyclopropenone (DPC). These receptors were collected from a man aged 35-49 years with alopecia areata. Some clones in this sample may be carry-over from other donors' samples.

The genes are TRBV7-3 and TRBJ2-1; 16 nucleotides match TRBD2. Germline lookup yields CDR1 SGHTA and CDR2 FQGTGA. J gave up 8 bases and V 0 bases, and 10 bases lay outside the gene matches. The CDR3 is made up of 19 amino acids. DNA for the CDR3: TGTGCCAGCAGCTTAACGCCTCCCGGGACTAGCGGGAGGGCCGATGAGCAGTTCTTC. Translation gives CASSLTPPGTSGRADEQFF.

This chain's CDR3 is CANKSYAGASTDTQYF. CDR3 coding DNA: TGTGCCAACAAATCGTATGCGGGAGCTAGCACAGATACGCAGTATTTT. The V call is TRBV6-2 or TRBV6-3, the J call TRBJ2-3; 7 bases align to TRBD2. The CDR3 length is 16 residues. The V gene's germline CDR1 is MNHEY and CDR2 SVGEGT. Trimming took 10 bases from V and 0 from J; bases not matched to a gene: 13.

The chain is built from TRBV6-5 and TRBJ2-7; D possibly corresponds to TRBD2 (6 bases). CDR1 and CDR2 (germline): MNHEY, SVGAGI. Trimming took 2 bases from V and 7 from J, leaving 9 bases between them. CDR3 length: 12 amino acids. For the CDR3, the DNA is TGTGCCAGCAGTTACGCGGGGCGGGAGCAGTACTTC. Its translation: CASSYAGREQYF.

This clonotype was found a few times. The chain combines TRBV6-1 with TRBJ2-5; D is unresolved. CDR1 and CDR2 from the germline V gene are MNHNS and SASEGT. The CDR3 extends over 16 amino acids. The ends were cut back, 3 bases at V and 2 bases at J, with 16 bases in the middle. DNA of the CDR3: TGTGCCAGCAGTGATGGTTGGGGTGTCGGACAAGAGACCCAGTACTTC. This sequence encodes CASSDGWGVGQETQYF.

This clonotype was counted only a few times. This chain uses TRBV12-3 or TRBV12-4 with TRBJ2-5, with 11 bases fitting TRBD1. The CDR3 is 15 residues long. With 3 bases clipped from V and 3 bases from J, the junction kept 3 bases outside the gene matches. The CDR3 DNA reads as TGTGCCAGCAGTTTGGGGGACAGGGGGGAAGAGACCCAGTACTTC. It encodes CASSLGDRGEETQYF.

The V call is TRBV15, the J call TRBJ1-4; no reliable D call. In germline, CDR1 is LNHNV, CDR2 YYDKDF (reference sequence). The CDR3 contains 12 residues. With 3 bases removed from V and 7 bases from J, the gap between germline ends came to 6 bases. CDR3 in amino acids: CATSRASEKLFF. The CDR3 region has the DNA TGTGCCACCAGCAGGGCATCTGAAAAACTGTTTTTT.

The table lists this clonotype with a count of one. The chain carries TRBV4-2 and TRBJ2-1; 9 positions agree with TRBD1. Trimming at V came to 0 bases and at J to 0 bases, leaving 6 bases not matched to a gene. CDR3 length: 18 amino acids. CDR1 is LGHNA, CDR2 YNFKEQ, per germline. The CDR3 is CASSQDSPQGASYNEQFF. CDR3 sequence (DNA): TGTGCCAGCAGCCAAGATTCCCCACAGGGGGCCTCCTACAATGAGCAGTTCTTC.

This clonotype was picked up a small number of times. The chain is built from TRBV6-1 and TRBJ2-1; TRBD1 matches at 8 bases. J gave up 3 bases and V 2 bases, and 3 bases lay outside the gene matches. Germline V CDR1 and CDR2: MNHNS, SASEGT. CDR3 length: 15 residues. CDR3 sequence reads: CASSERDRLYNEQFF. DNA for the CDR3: TGTGCCAGCAGTGAAAGGGACAGGCTCTACAATGAGCAGTTCTTC.

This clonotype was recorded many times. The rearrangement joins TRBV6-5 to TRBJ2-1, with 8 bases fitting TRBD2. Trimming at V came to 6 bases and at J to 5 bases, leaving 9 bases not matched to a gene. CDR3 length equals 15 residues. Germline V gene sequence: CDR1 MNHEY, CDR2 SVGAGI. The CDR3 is CASRAIAGPDNEQFF. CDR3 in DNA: TGTGCCAGCAGGGCTATAGCGGGACCCGACAATGAGCAGTTCTTC.

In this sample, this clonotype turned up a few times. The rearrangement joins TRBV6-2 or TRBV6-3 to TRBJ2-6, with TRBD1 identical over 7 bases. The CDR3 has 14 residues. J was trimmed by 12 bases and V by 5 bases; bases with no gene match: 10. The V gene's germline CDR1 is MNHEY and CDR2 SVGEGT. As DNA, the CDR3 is TGTGCCAGCAGTCCTCGGACAGGAAGGAGCGTCCTGACTTTC. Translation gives CASSPRTGRSVLTF.

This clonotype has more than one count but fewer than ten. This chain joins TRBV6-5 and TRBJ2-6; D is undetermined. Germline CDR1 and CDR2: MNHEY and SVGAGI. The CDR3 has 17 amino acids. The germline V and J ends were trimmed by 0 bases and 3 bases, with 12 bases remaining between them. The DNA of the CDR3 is TGTGCCAGCAGTTACTCTTCGCCCTGGGGTGGGGCCAACGTCCTGACTTTC. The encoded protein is CASSYSSPWGGANVLTF.

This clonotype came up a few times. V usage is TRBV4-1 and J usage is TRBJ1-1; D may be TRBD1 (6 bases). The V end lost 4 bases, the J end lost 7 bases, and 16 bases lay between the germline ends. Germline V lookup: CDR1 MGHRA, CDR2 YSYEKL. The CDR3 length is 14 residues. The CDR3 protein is CASSLKQGDSEAFF. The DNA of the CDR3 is TGCGCCAGCAGCCTCAAACAGGGAGACAGTGAAGCTTTCTTT.

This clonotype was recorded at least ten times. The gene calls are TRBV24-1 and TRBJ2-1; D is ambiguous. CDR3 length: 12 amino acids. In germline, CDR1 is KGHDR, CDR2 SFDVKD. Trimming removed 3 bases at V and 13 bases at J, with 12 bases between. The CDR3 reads CATSDRQLGQFF. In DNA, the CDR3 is TGTGCCACCAGTGATCGGCAGCTAGGCCAGTTCTTC.

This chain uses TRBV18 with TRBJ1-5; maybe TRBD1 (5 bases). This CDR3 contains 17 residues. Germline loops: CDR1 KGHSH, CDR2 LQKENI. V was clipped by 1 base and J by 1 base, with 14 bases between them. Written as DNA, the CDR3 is TGTGCCAGCTCACCACTTATAGCAGGGAACAGCAATCAGCCCCAGCATTTT. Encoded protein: CASSPLIAGNSNQPQHF.

For the CDR3, the DNA is TGCGCCAGCAGTTACAAGGGACTACAAGAGACCCAGTACTTC. This translates into CASSYKGLQETQYF. The genes are TRBV5-1 and TRBJ2-5; 7 positions match TRBD2. The CDR3 is 14 amino acids. With V trimmed by 5 bases and J by 2 bases, 6 bases remained unmatched. The germline CDR1 and CDR2 sequences are SGHRS and YFSETQ.

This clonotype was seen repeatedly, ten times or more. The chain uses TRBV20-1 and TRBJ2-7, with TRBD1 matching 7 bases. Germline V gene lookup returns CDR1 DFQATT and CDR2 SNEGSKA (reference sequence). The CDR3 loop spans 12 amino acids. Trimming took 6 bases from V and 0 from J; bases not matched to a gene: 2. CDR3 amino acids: CSARGSSYEQYF. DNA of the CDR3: TGCAGTGCCAGGGGGAGCTCCTACGAGCAGTACTTC.

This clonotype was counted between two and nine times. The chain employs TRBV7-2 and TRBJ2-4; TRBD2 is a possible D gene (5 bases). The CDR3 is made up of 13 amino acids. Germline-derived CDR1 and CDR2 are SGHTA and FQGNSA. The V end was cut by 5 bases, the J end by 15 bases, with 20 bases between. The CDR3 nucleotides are TGTGCCAGCAGCCTGCGTTTGGACGGGGAATCGTACTTC. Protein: CASSLRLDGESYF.

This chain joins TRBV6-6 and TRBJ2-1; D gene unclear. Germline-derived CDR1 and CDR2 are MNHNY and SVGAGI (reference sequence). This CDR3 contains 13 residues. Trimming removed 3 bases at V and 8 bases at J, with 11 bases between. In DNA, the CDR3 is TGTGCCAGCAGTTATCGGGTTTTGGATGAGCAGTTCTTC. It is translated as CASSYRVLDEQFF.

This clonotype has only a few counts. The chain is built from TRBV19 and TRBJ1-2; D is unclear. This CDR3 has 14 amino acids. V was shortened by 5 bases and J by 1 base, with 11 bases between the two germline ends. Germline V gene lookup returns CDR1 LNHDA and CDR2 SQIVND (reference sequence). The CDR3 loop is CASSSSAGNYGYTF. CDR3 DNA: TGTGCCAGTAGTTCCTCGGCGGGTAACTATGGCTACACCTTC.

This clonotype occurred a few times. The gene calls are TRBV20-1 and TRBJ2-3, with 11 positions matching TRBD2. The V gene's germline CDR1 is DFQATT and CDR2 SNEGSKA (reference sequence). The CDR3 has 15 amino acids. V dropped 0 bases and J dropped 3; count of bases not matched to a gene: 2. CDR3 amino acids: CSARDGTSGTDTQYF. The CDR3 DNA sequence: TGCAGTGCTAGAGACGGGACTAGCGGTACAGATACGCAGTATTTT.